The rows below give T cell receptor beta chains drawn from one sample of a study of blood T cells in healthy people across ages. TCRdb independently ran MiXCR on the 5' RACE reads; one entry per CDR3 protein. The sample yields about 700,000 distinct CDR3 sequences, approximately 29% seen once. Sample: blood. The receptors originated from an elderly woman in good health. Both conserved end residues are part of each CDR3. The order of the fields is J gene, V gene, D gene, clone size, CDR3 DNA, CDR3 protein. A D gene is named only where the DNA matches it firmly. Only part of the rows carry a size: once, few, many, or a class if the clone is expanded.

>TRBJ2-7|TRBV20-1|TRBD2|NA
TGCAGTGCTACTCCCGGGACTACACCTTACGAGCAGTACTTC
CSATPGTTPYEQYF
>TRBJ2-1|TRBV6-1|TRBD1|NA
TGTGCCAGCAGACAACGACAGGGCTCCTACGATGAGCAGTTCTTC
CASRQRQGSYDEQFF
>TRBJ1-5|TRBV9|NA|few
TGTGCCAGCAGCGTAGGTATAGGGTATCAGCCCCAGCATTTT
CASSVGIGYQPQHF
>TRBJ2-7|TRBV19|TRBD1|few
TGTGCCAGTAGTATGAGGGACAGCTACAAGGGCTCCTACGAGCAGTACTTC
CASSMRDSYKGSYEQYF
>TRBJ2-1|TRBV5-1|NA|many
TGCGCCAGTGCCCGGCAGGGGGGGAACAATGAGCAGTTCTTC
CASARQGGNNEQFF
>TRBJ2-1|TRBV29-1|NA|NA
TGCAGCGTTGAAACAATGTTGGGGTACAATGAGCAGTTCTTC
CSVETMLGYNEQFF
>TRBJ1-1|TRBV5-1|NA|NA
TGCGCCAGCAGCTTGCAATCGGGGTATGAAGCTTTCTTT
CASSLQSGYEAFF
>TRBJ2-7|TRBV28|TRBD2|many
TGTGCCAGCAGTCCTAATTATCGACTAGCGGCGCCCTACGAGCAGTACTTC
CASSPNYRLAAPYEQYF
>TRBJ2-3|TRBV7-8|NA|NA
TGTGCCAGCAGCCTAGATAGCGCGGTAGATACGCAGTATTTT
CASSLDSAVDTQYF
>TRBJ2-1|TRBV6-5|TRBD2|many
TGTGCCAGCAGACCTACTAGCGGGGGGCTTAATGAGCAGTTCTTC
CASRPTSGGLNEQFF
>TRBJ2-5|TRBV6-1|NA|many
TGTGCCAGCAGTGAAGGGGCAGGGTGGGTCCAAGAGACCCAGTACTTC
CASSEGAGWVQETQYF
>TRBJ1-1|TRBV5-1|NA|NA
TGCGCCAGCAGCTTGGACATCACTGAAGCTTTCTTT
CASSLDITEAFF
>TRBJ2-7|TRBV7-2|TRBD1|many
TGTGCCAGCAGCTTAGAGGGACAGGTCACCTACGAGCAGTACTTC
CASSLEGQVTYEQYF
>TRBJ1-3|TRBV20-1|NA|few
TGCAGTGCTATCCCTGGGGCGGAGACAGGAAACACCATATATTTT
CSAIPGAETGNTIYF
>TRBJ1-4|TRBV20-1|NA|NA
TGCAGTGCTAGAGTCCTTAATAATGAAAAACTGTTTTTT
CSARVLNNEKLFF
>TRBJ2-1|TRBV2|TRBD2|many
TGTGCCAGCAGTGAAAGTCTAGCGGGCGGCTATGAGCAGTTCTTC
CASSESLAGGYEQFF
>TRBJ2-5|TRBV18|NA|NA
TGTGCCAGCTCACCAGTAGGGGTAGGGGAGCAGTACTTC
CASSPVGVGEQYF
>TRBJ2-5|TRBV7-2|NA|many
TGTGCCAGCAGCCGTGAGCAGTACTTC
CASSREQYF
>TRBJ2-3|TRBV5-1|TRBD1|NA
TGCGCCAGCGGATGGACAGGGACAACAGATACGCAGTATTTT
CASGWTGTTDTQYF
>TRBJ1-1|TRBV7-9|TRBD1|NA
TGTGCCAGCAGCTTAACCCGGGACAGGGGAACTGAAGCTTTCTTT
CASSLTRDRGTEAFF
>TRBJ2-2|TRBV27|TRBD2|few
TGTGCCAGCACCCGGGTGACTAGCGGGTTGACCAACACCGGGGAGCTGTTTTTT
CASTRVTSGLTNTGELFF
>TRBJ2-7|TRBV3-1|NA|NA
TGTGCCAGCAGGGAAAACTCCTACAATGAGCAGTACTTC
CASRENSYNEQYF
>TRBJ1-2|TRBV24-1|NA|NA
TGTGCCGCCAGGGATAGGGACGGTCGCTATGGCTACACCTTC
CAARDRDGRYGYTF
>TRBJ2-7|TRBV21-1|NA|NA
TGTGCCAGCAGCATGCGGCCTAGGGGCGGCACGACTATTTACGAGCAGTACTTC
CASSMRPRGGTTIYEQYF
>TRBJ2-3|TRBV9|NA|many
TGTGCCAGCAGCCCAGACGGGACCAGCCGCACAGATACGCAGTATTTT
CASSPDGTSRTDTQYF
>TRBJ1-5|TRBV18|TRBD1|once
TGTGCCGGCTCACCATCAGGGACAGATCAGCCCCAGCATTTT
CAGSPSGTDQPQHF
>TRBJ2-7|TRBV28|TRBD2|many
TGTGCCAGCAGTTTATTACGGCTAGCGGGCTACGAGCAGTACTTC
CASSLLRLAGYEQYF
>TRBJ2-4|TRBV7-9|TRBD2|NA
TGTGCCAGCAGGTATACTAGCGGGGGGAGTGAGCAGTACTTC
CASRYTSGGSEQYF
>TRBJ2-1|TRBV7-9|NA|many
TGTGCCAGCAGCTTTGGAAATGAGCAGTTCTTC
CASSFGNEQFF
>TRBJ2-7|TRBV6-2/TRBV6-3|TRBD1|many
TGTGCCAGCACCCCAGGGGACAGGGTCTCCTACGAGCAGTACTTC
CASTPGDRVSYEQYF
>TRBJ1-2|TRBV7-2|NA|few
TGTGCCAGCAGCTTAGCGGGGGGGCGCGACTATGGCTACACCTTC
CASSLAGGRDYGYTF
>TRBJ2-1|TRBV5-6|NA|few
TGTGCCAGCAGCTTAGGACAGCTGATCTACAATGAGCAGTTCTTC
CASSLGQLIYNEQFF
>TRBJ2-3|TRBV3-1|TRBD1|few
TGTGCCAGCAGCCAAGGGCTTGACAGGGCCACAGATACGCAGTATTTT
CASSQGLDRATDTQYF
>TRBJ1-5|TRBV7-9|NA|few
TGTGCCAGCAGCTTGCAAAATGGGCCCCAGCATTTT
CASSLQNGPQHF